This T cell receptor (beta chain) was captured by sequencing in a study of memory CD4+ T cells and cytomegalovirus serostatus. Findings and limits, study-wide: Repertoires predicted CMV serostatus with median bootstrapped AUC of about 0.96. CD4+ memory repertoires contained about two fifths of the 164 reported CMV TCRbeta sequences.

Single viable CD3+CD4+CD8-CD45RO+ cells were sorted as the memory CD4+ T cells. Serostatus was set by detecting CMV pp150, pp28, p38, p52 IgG. Here immunoSEQ multiplex PCR was the method, and the copy in TCRdb shows in-frame clones only, minus some. The table shows some 44,000 clones, with more than 65% occurring only once. This clone was observed once. No antigen is known for it. This sequence originates from an adult in good health and CMV-seronegative. Sequenced input: memory CD4+ T cells from blood.

The CDR3 nucleotides are TGTGCCAGCAGTCGATTCCGGGGGATCTCCTACGAGCAGTACTTC. This encodes CASSRFRGISYEQYF. The chain employs TRBV28 and TRBJ2-7; D is possibly TRBD2 (6 bases). V was cut by 5 bases and J by 0 bases, with 14 bases left in between. Germline CDR1 MDHEN, CDR2 SYDVKM. The CDR3 consists of 15 residues.